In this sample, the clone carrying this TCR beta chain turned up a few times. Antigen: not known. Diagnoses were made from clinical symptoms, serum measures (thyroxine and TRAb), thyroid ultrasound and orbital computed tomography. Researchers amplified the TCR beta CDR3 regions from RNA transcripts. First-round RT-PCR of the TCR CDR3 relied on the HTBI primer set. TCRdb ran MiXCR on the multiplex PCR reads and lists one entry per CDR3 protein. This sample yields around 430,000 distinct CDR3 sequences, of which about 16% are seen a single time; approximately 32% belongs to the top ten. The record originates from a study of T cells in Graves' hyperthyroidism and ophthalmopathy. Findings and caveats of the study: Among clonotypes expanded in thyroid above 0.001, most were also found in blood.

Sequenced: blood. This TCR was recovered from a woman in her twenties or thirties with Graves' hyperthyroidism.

The CDR3 bases are TGTGCCAGCAGGCACGTACAAGAGACCCAGTACTTC. It specifies CASRHVQETQYF. V and J are TRBV6-1 and TRBJ2-5; D unresolved. Germline values: CDR1 MNHNS, CDR2 SASEGT. The CDR3 extends over 12 amino acids. Trimming pared 6 bases from V and 2 bases from J, leaving 7 bases between.